Listed below are T cell receptor beta chains from one sample, sequenced in a study of T cell repertoires in cytomegalovirus infection. TCRdb re-called the reads with MiXCR, one entry per CDR3 protein. The table includes approximately 150,000 distinct CDR3 sequences, roughly 18% detected once. Sequencing used CD8+ T cells from PBMCs. The receptors were gathered from a human donor in good health (CMV status not recorded). Some clones in this sample may be carry-over from other donors' samples. Both conserved end residues are part of each CDR3. The order of the fields is J gene, clone size, D gene, V gene, CDR3 DNA, CDR3 protein. A D gene is named only where the DNA matches it firmly. Clone size is given for some rows only: seen once, a few or many times, or a class if the clone is expanded.

TRBJ2-1 NA NA TRBV27 TGTGCCAGCAGTTTAGGGTCTAGTTTCCACAATGAGCAGTTCTTC CASSLGSSFHNEQFF
TRBJ2-7 NA TRBD2 TRBV4-1 TGCGCCAGCAGCCAAGTTGCGGGGGGCCCCTACGAGCAGTACTTC CASSQVAGGPYEQYF
TRBJ2-7 NA TRBD2 TRBV6-2/TRBV6-3 TGTGCCAGCAGTATCCCAGTCGGCGGGAGTAAGTACGAGCAGTACTTC CASSIPVGGSKYEQYF
TRBJ2-3 few TRBD2 TRBV7-2 TGTGCCAGCAGCCCCCAACCGGGACTAGCGGCCCCAGATACGCAGTATTTT CASSPQPGLAAPDTQYF
TRBJ1-1 NA NA TRBV19 TGTGCCAGTAGTATGGGACTGAACACTGAAGCTTTCTTT CASSMGLNTEAFF
TRBJ2-1 few NA TRBV19 TGTGCCAGTAGTACCTCCGGGACGGTCTCCTACAATGAGCAGTTCTTC CASSTSGTVSYNEQFF
TRBJ1-2 NA TRBD1 TRBV20-1 TGCAGTGCTAGAGATGGACAGGAGTATGGCTACACCTTC CSARDGQEYGYTF
TRBJ2-1 NA NA TRBV7-4 TGTGCCAGCAGCTTAGCCCGTGAGCAGTTCTTC CASSLAREQFF
TRBJ2-5 NA NA TRBV12-3/TRBV12-4 TGTGCCAGCAGCCCCGGGTTCCAAGAGACCCAGTACTTC CASSPGFQETQYF
TRBJ2-7 few TRBD1 TRBV27 TGTGCCAGCAGTTACGGGACAGGGGGAGTCGAGCAGTACTTC CASSYGTGGVEQYF
TRBJ1-4 few NA TRBV29-1 TGCAGCGCGAGCCGGGCCGCGTTAGAAAAACTGTTTTTT CSASRAALEKLFF
TRBJ2-1 once NA TRBV25-1 TGTGCCAGCAGTGAATCAGAGACCCTGAGGAGCTCCTACAATGAGCAGTTCTTC CASSESETLRSSYNEQFF
TRBJ1-2 NA TRBD1 TRBV28 TGTGCCAGCAGTCTTAGACAGGGGGCTATGTATGGCTACACCTTC CASSLRQGAMYGYTF
TRBJ1-1 NA NA TRBV10-3 TGTGCCATCAGTGAGTTAGGGGCTGACGTTCTAGGTGAAGCTTTCTTT CAISELGADVLGEAFF
TRBJ2-1 NA TRBD1 TRBV6-4 TGTGCCAGCAGCACGGGGACAGGCTCCTACAATGAGCAGTTCTTC CASSTGTGSYNEQFF
TRBJ1-5 NA NA TRBV9 TGTGCCAGCAGCCATGGAACCGGGGCGCAGGGCAATCAGCCCCAGCATTTT CASSHGTGAQGNQPQHF
TRBJ1-1 few NA TRBV6-5 TGTGCCAGCAGCCCCGGATGGACTGAAGCTTTCTTT CASSPGWTEAFF
TRBJ2-1 NA TRBD1 TRBV28 TGTGCCACCGGGGACAGAGACAATGAGCAGTTCTTC CATGDRDNEQFF
TRBJ1-2 many NA TRBV7-9 TGTGCCAGCAGCTTAGGTCACACCGGGACCCAGGACCCTTATGGCTACACCTTC CASSLGHTGTQDPYGYTF
TRBJ2-1 few NA TRBV25-1 TGTGCCAGCAGTGAAGTATCGGACGGGTTTGAGCAGTTCTTC CASSEVSDGFEQFF
TRBJ1-2 few TRBD1 TRBV20-1 TGCAGTGCTAGACCGACAGGGAAAAGTAACTATGGCTACACCTTC CSARPTGKSNYGYTF
TRBJ2-1 few TRBD2 TRBV27 TGTGCCAGCAGTTCTCGACTAGCGGGAGGTCCCTACAATGAGCAGTTCTTC CASSSRLAGGPYNEQFF
TRBJ1-1 NA NA TRBV19 TGTGCCAGTAGTGTCTCTTGGGATAGGAACACTGAAGCTTTCTTT CASSVSWDRNTEAFF